This TCR beta chain originates from a study of blood T cell repertoires in COVID-19. Study in general: Acute and convalescent COVID-19 samples came from the United States, Italy and Spain. Nucleic acid was either cDNA or gDNA, and it came from T cells, B-cell-depleted T cells, or PBMCs.

Original methodology: Quantification of nucleated cells was approximated via reference gene primer amplification. Assay: immunoSEQ multiplex PCR; the TCRdb copy retains only in-frame clones and omits some. Clone size and V and J calls were adopted from that table, with D and trimming inferred from the DNA. The table has a few hundred thousand clones, approximately 85% seen once. This CDR3 is 13 amino acids long. CDR1 SQVTM and CDR2 ANQGSEA come from the germline V gene. V lost 5 bases, J lost 2 bases, and 11 bases lay in between. Those enrolled in Seattle joined during active infection and were followed longitudinally afterward.

The sequencing input was peripheral blood. The clonotype comes from a human donor with COVID-19, enrolled during active disease. The donor label of this sample is uncertain. V usage is TRBV29-1 and J usage is TRBJ2-3; D perhaps matches TRBD2 (6 bases). CDR3 region: CSVTRDPTDTQYF. CDR3 coding DNA: TGCAGCGTTACGCGGGACCCCACAGATACGCAGTATTTT.